This TCR beta chain was observed in a study of Tregs in tolerant kidney transplant recipients. TCRdb's table, derived via immunoSEQ multiplex PCR, lists solely in-frame clones and lacks some. Counted here are over 60,000 clones, about 83% occurring once; the ten biggest clones make up around 4%. Trimming took 4 bases from V and 2 from J, leaving 10 bases between them. There are 14 residues in the CDR3. Per the germline V gene, CDR1 is SGHTA and CDR2 is FQGTGA. The chain uses TRBV7-3 and TRBJ2-3; maybe TRBD1 (6 bases). Input material: CD4+ T cells from blood. This TCR derives from a human donor in good health. The DNA of the CDR3 is TGTGCCAGCAGCTCAGGACAGACCACAGATACGCAGTATTTT. Translation: CASSSGQTTDTQYF.